A single sample is the source of the 30 T cell receptor beta chains below, sequenced in a study of T cell responses to AZD1222 COVID-19 vaccine. Repertoires were generated with immunoSEQ multiplex PCR, while TCRdb's copy carries only in-frame clones and drops some. The sample has about 200,000 clones, 80% to 95% seen once; the top ten hold 1% to 1.5%. Source: peripheral blood, taken on day 0 of AZD1222 vaccination. These receptors originate from an adult in good health.

The count of this clone is one. The rearrangement joins TRBV28 to TRBJ2-1; 10 bases match TRBD2. Germline lookup yields CDR1 MDHEN and CDR2 SYDVKM. Unmatched junction bases numbered 4, after V lost 6 bases and J lost 5 bases. The CDR3 has 14 amino acids. The CDR3 is CASSKSGGDNEQFF. DNA for the CDR3: TGTGCCAGCAGCAAAAGCGGGGGGGACAATGAGCAGTTCTTC.

The J gene is TRBJ2-7, the V gene TRBV5-6; 9 nucleotides line up with TRBD1. This CDR3 comprises 14 residues. J gave up 4 bases and V 4 bases, and 6 bases lay outside the gene matches. The germline V gene has CDR1 SGHDT and CDR2 YYEEEE. The CDR3, as DNA: TGTGCCAGCAGCCAAGACAGGGGGTGGTACGAGCAGTACTTC. Amino acids: CASSQDRGWYEQYF. Filled out from reference TRBV5-6 and TRBJ2-7, the complete variable domain reads DAGVTQSPTHLIKTRGQQVTLRCSPKSGHDTVSWYQQALGQGPQFIFQYYEEEERQRGNFPDRFSGHQFPNYSSELNVNALLLGDSALYLCASSQDRGWYEQYFGPGTRLTVT.

This chain connects TRBV19 to TRBJ1-2; D not certain. CDR1 and CDR2 from the germline V gene are LNHDA and SQIVND (reference sequence). This CDR3 contains 12 residues. The V end lost 7 bases, the J end lost 4 bases, and 10 bases lay between the germline ends. CDR3 sequence reads: CASTGNFYGYTF. In DNA, the CDR3 is TGTGCCAGTACTGGGAACTTCTATGGCTACACCTTC.

The count of this clone is one. CDR3 DNA: TGTGCCAGCAGTTCATGGGGGACGGCCGTTGCATTTTCCACAGATACGCAGTATTTT. Translated, it gives CASSSWGTAVAFSTDTQYF. V gene TRBV28 combines with J gene TRBJ2-3; D tentatively reads TRBD1 or TRBD2 (5 bases each). V lost 4 bases to trimming and J lost 2 bases, with 25 bases between them. Germline CDR1 and CDR2: MDHEN and SYDVKM. This CDR3 region has 19 residues.

This sequence joins TRBV3-1 (or the pseudogene TRBV3-2) and TRBJ1-4; a weak D match, TRBD1 (6 bases). This CDR3 contains 15 residues. CDR1 LGHDT and CDR2 YNNKEL come from the germline V gene (reference sequence). V lost 1 base and J lost 11, with 17 bases in between. The CDR3 protein is CASSQGGGEAGKLFF. For the CDR3, the DNA is TGTGCCAGCAGCCAAGGAGGGGGGGAAGCTGGCAAACTGTTTTTT.

This clone was counted only a few times. The CDR3 DNA reads TGTGCCAGCAGTTTAGGGGGTCAACAAGGCTACACCTTC. This encodes CASSLGGQQGYTF. The chain carries TRBV27 and TRBJ1-2; D may be TRBD1 (5 bases). V lost 2 bases and J 8 bases, leaving 12 bases between the germline ends. The length of the CDR3 is 13 residues. Germline assignment: CDR1 MNHEY and CDR2 SMNVEV (reference sequence).

The chain couples TRBV5-6 to TRBJ1-2; tentatively, D is TRBD1 (6 bases). Germline values: CDR1 SGHDT, CDR2 YYEEEE. This CDR3 is 16 amino acids long. V lost 6 bases, J lost 2 bases, and 20 bases lay in between. CDR3 sequence: CASTIGGGLRNYGYTF. The DNA for the CDR3 is TGTGCCAGCACCATCGGGGGGGGGCTGAGGAACTATGGCTACACCTTC.

This chain connects TRBV18 to TRBJ2-5, with D perhaps matching TRBD1 (6 bases). Trimming cost V 1 base and J 0 bases, with 6 bases left between them. There are 14 residues in the CDR3. Germline V gene sequence: CDR1 KGHSH, CDR2 LQKENI. The CDR3 region is CASSPRGHQETQYF. CDR3 DNA sequence: TGTGCCAGCTCACCACGGGGGCACCAAGAGACCCAGTACTTC.

J is TRBJ1-5 and V is TRBV19; D gene uncertain. The germline V and J ends were trimmed by 0 bases and 4 bases, with 7 bases remaining between them. Germline-derived CDR1 and CDR2 are LNHDA and SQIVND (reference sequence). The CDR3 extends over 14 amino acids. The CDR3 region has the DNA TGTGCCAGTAGTATAGATCGCGGGAATCAGCCCCAGCATTTT. Its protein is CASSIDRGNQPQHF.

The chain recombines TRBV27 with TRBJ2-5; D tentatively fits TRBD1 or TRBD2 (6 bases each). Germline V CDR1 and CDR2: MNHEY, SMNVEV (reference sequence). The V end lost 2 bases, the J end lost 5 bases, and 12 bases lay between the germline ends. This CDR3 has 14 residues. Here the CDR3 DNA reads TGTGCCAGCAGTTTAACGGGGGCGCGTGAGACCCAGTACTTC. Translating gives CASSLTGARETQYF.

This clone came up once. This sequence joins TRBV2 and TRBJ1-4, with 9 positions matching TRBD1. V shed 6 bases, J shed 8 bases, and the junction held 4 bases outside the gene matches. This CDR3 contains 13 residues. Per the germline V gene, CDR1 is SNHLY and CDR2 is FYNNEI. The CDR3 loop reads CASRGQGEEKLFF. The CDR3 DNA follows: TGTGCCAGCAGGGGACAGGGTGAGGAAAAACTGTTTTTT.

The chain employs TRBV6-5 and TRBJ1-3; TRBD1 is a possible D gene (5 bases). The CDR3 is made up of 15 amino acids. CDR1 is MNHEY, CDR2 SVGAGI, per germline. Between the trimmed V and J ends, which lost 4 bases and 0 bases, there was a span of 10 bases. CDR3 DNA sequence: TGTGCCAGCAGTTGGGGCAGACCCTCTGGAAACACCATATATTTT. Protein product: CASSWGRPSGNTIYF.

This chain connects TRBV7-2 to TRBJ1-2, with a weak D call TRBD1 (5 bases). The CDR3 loop spans 13 amino acids. V was cut by 3 bases and J by 4 bases, with 9 bases left in between. Germline V gene data show CDR1 as SGHTA and CDR2 as FQGNSA. Here the CDR3 DNA reads TGTGCCAGCAGCTTGGGGCCAGGCTATGGCTACACCTTC. This encodes CASSLGPGYGYTF.

V usage is TRBV4-2 and J usage is TRBJ1-5; no reliable D call. This CDR3 comprises 17 residues. V was pared by 0 bases and J by 1 base, with 13 bases between. Germline CDR1 is LGHNA and CDR2 is YNFKEQ. CDR3 coding DNA: TGTGCCAGCAGCCAAGAGGAGATGGCGGGGAGCAATCAGCCCCAGCATTTT. Translation: CASSQEEMAGSNQPQHF.

The chain joins TRBV11-2 to TRBJ2-2, with TRBD1 as a possible D gene (6 bases). This CDR3 comprises 14 residues. Germline assignment: CDR1 SGHAT and CDR2 FQNNGV. The V end was cut by 3 bases, the J end by 4 bases, with 9 bases between. The CDR3 nucleotides are TGTGCCAGCAGCTTTAACAGGGTCACCGGGGAGCTGTTTTTT. Its protein product is CASSFNRVTGELFF. The full variable domain, its missing parts supplied by reference TRBV11-2 and TRBJ2-2, is EAGVAQSPRYKIIEKRQSVAFWCNPISGHATLYWYQQILGQGPKLLIQFQNNGVVDDSQLPKDRFSAERLKGVDSTLKIQPAKLEDSAVYLCASSFNRVTGELFFGEGSRLTVL.

V gene TRBV13 combines with J gene TRBJ1-2; D is possibly TRBD1 (5 bases). With 5 bases removed from V and 2 bases from J, the gap between germline ends came to 9 bases. There are 13 residues in the CDR3. Germline CDR1 PRHDT, CDR2 FYEKMQ (reference sequence). CDR3 nucleotide sequence: TGTGCCAGCAGCCAAGGGGCAAACTATGGCTACACCTTC. Amino acid sequence: CASSQGANYGYTF.

The chain is built from TRBV6-5 and TRBJ1-2; tentative D call: TRBD1 (6 bases). Germline V lookup: CDR1 MNHEY, CDR2 SVGAGI. There are 15 residues in the CDR3. V lost 5 bases to trimming and J lost 4 bases, with 17 bases between them. The CDR3 DNA sequence: TGTGCCAGCAGTCGTCAGGGGTTTAATGGCTATGGCTACACCTTC. Translating gives CASSRQGFNGYGYTF.

The chain combines TRBV7-2 with TRBJ2-5; 7 bases are shared with TRBD2. The CDR3 extends over 16 amino acids. Germline lookup yields CDR1 SGHTA and CDR2 FQGNSA. The J segment lost 5 bases and the V segment lost 4 bases, leaving 13 bases of the junction unmatched. Here the CDR3 reads CASSSLGGRVEETQYF. The CDR3 coding sequence is TGTGCCAGCAGCTCCCTCGGGGGGAGGGTGGAGGAGACCCAGTACTTC.

J is TRBJ2-7 and V is TRBV4-3, with a possible D match to TRBD1 (5 bases). Trimming pared 0 bases from V and 4 bases from J, leaving 10 bases between. The germline gives CDR1 LGHNA, CDR2 YSLEER. The CDR3 runs 14 residues. In DNA, the CDR3 is TGCGCCAGCAGCCAAGACAGGGTCTCTTACGAGCAGTACTTC. Translation: CASSQDRVSYEQYF.

CDR3 nucleotides: TGTGCCAGCAGCCAAGAGGAGAGTCAGCCCCAGCATTTT. It specifies CASSQEESQPQHF. The chain recombines TRBV3-1 (or the pseudogene TRBV3-2) with TRBJ1-5; D call uncertain. The CDR3 has 13 amino acids. Germline V gene sequence: CDR1 LGHDT, CDR2 YNNKEL (reference sequence). Trimming removed 0 bases at V and 6 bases at J, with 6 bases between.

The chain's CDR3 is CASSEWAGVKNTEAFF. The DNA of the CDR3 is TGTGCCAGCAGTGAATGGGCAGGGGTAAAGAACACTGAAGCTTTCTTT. The chain links TRBV2 to TRBJ1-1; a weak D match, TRBD1 (6 bases). CDR3 length: 16 residues. The germline V gene has CDR1 SNHLY and CDR2 FYNNEI. Deletions cut 2 bases from V and 1 base from J, with 14 bases between.

This clone was counted once. The chain couples TRBV4-1 to TRBJ1-6; D remains ambiguous. This CDR3 has 15 residues. In germline, CDR1 is MGHRA, CDR2 YSYEKL. V was shortened by 1 base and J by 7 bases, with 11 bases between the two germline ends. The CDR3 protein is CASSQVGSRNSPLHF. The CDR3 nucleotides read TGCGCCAGCAGCCAAGTCGGTTCTAGGAATTCACCCCTCCACTTT.

J is TRBJ1-5 and V is TRBV4-1; 8 bases line up with TRBD1. CDR1 is MGHRA, CDR2 YSYEKL, per germline. V dropped 4 bases and J dropped 2; count of bases not matched to a gene: 4. The CDR3 runs 15 residues. CDR3 nucleotide sequence: TGCGCCAGCAGCCCGGGACAGGTTGGCAATCAGCCCCAGCATTTT. Its protein product is CASSPGQVGNQPQHF.

V is TRBV19 and J is TRBJ1-5; the D is unclear. The V end lost 6 bases, the J end lost 7 bases, and 13 bases lay between the germline ends. CDR3 size: 13 residues. Germline CDR1 LNHDA, CDR2 SQIVND (reference sequence). CDR3 DNA: TGTGCCAGTAGCGACTTTGACACCCAGCCCCAGCATTTT. Its protein product is CASSDFDTQPQHF.

This clone was seen a single time. The chain carries TRBV3-1 (or the pseudogene TRBV3-2) and TRBJ1-4, with 8 bases matching TRBD1. J was trimmed by 8 bases and V by 5 bases; bases with no gene match: 7. CDR3 length equals 14 residues. CDR1 and CDR2 from the germline V gene are LGHDT and YNNKEL (reference sequence). CDR3 sequence: CASSDGQGREKLFF. In DNA, the CDR3 is TGTGCCAGCAGCGATGGACAGGGTAGGGAAAAACTGTTTTTT.

The rearrangement links TRBV7-2 to TRBJ2-1; TRBD2 matches 10 bases. Germline V gene data show CDR1 as SGHTA and CDR2 as FQGNSA. With 6 bases clipped from V and 3 bases from J, the junction kept 5 bases outside the gene matches. The CDR3 loop spans 15 amino acids. CDR3 sequence reads: CASSRGLAVYNEQFF. As DNA, the CDR3 is TGTGCCAGCAGTAGAGGACTAGCGGTCTACAATGAGCAGTTCTTC.

The CDR3 DNA reads TGTGCCAGCAGCTCCCCAGGTGATGGGCACACTGAAGCTTTCTTT. It specifies CASSSPGDGHTEAFF. The chain uses TRBV7-2 and TRBJ1-1; the D is unclear. This CDR3 is 15 amino acids long. Trimming pared 4 bases from V and 3 bases from J, leaving 15 bases between. Germline-derived CDR1 and CDR2 are SGHTA and FQGNSA.

This sequence joins TRBV9 and TRBJ2-5, with D hard to call. Germline CDR1 SGDLS, CDR2 YYNGEE. V was cut by 0 bases and J by 5 bases, with 11 bases left in between. CDR3 length: 14 residues. CDR3 loop: CASSVGQVLETQYF. The CDR3 bases are TGTGCCAGCAGCGTAGGCCAGGTGTTGGAGACCCAGTACTTC.

Turning to this clone: Other DNA sequences in this specimen translate into the identical CDR3. This chain links TRBV3-1 (or the pseudogene TRBV3-2) with TRBJ2-5; D gene ambiguous. This CDR3 contains 14 residues. Germline values: CDR1 LGHDT, CDR2 YNNKEL (reference sequence). The V and J ends lost 1 base and 0 bases respectively, with 6 bases between them. The CDR3 region is CASSQVSYQETQYF. The CDR3 bases are TGTGCCAGCAGCCAAGTTTCGTACCAAGAGACCCAGTACTTC.

The rearrangement joins TRBV6-2 or TRBV6-3 to TRBJ1-2, with a tentative D call TRBD1 (5 bases). The length of the CDR3 is 13 residues. V lost 2 bases, J lost 8 bases, and 12 bases lay in between. The germline gives CDR1 MNHEY, CDR2 SVGEGT. In DNA, the CDR3 is TGTGCCAGCAGTTACGGGACGGCTATCGGCTACACCTTC. Translated: CASSYGTAIGYTF.